Described below is a single TCR beta chain sequence and its context. TCRdb reprocessed the 5' RACE reads, keeping one entry per CDR3 protein, no DNA. The sample table sets out about 370,000 distinct CDR3 sequences. The sample originates from a study of T cells expressing NK-cell markers. Germline V gene lookup returns CDR1 DFQATT and CDR2 SNEGSKA (reference sequence). The CDR3 sequence is 11 residues long. The source of this sequence is a woman between 50 and 59 years old in good health. The V gene is TRBV20-1, the J gene TRBJ2-3; TCRdb designates TRBD2, a call that cannot be tested without DNA. Sequenced input: blood T cells: a sorted CD56 or NKG2C T cell subset, CD4+ or CD8+ T cells, or bulk PBMC T cells (not recorded which). CDR3 loop: CSAVTRGEEYF.